This is a list of T cell receptor beta chains from one sample in a study of vaccination and CD4 T cells after COVID-19. One entry per CDR3 protein results from TCRdb running MiXCR on the PCR reads. The sample comprises some 13,000 distinct CDR3 sequences, approximately 51% of which are singletons, and 10% rests with the top ten. Antigens of these TCRs are unknown. Sample: CD4+ T cells from blood, cultured in vitro. These receptors were obtained from a human donor who had recovered from COVID-19. CDR3s include the opening cysteine and the closing phenylalanine or tryptophan. Each record gives: clone size, V gene, J gene, D gene, CDR3 DNA, CDR3 protein. A D gene is named only where the DNA matches it firmly. The size field is filled for only some rows; it gives once, few, many or a size class.

clone_size: few; v_call: TRBV20-1; j_call: TRBJ2-3; d_call: TRBD2; cdr3_nt: TGCAGTGCTAGAGATGGGCGGGAGTCGACAGATACGCAGTATTTT; cdr3_aa: CSARDGRESTDTQYF
clone_size: -; v_call: TRBV20-1; j_call: TRBJ2-2; d_call: TRBD2; cdr3_nt: TGCAGTGCCAGAAAAAGCGGGAGGGCGAACGGGGAGCTGTTTTTT; cdr3_aa: CSARKSGRANGELFF
clone_size: -; v_call: TRBV27; j_call: TRBJ1-6; d_call: -; cdr3_nt: TGTGCCAGCAGTTTAAAAGGAGATAATTCACCCCTCCACTTT; cdr3_aa: CASSLKGDNSPLHF
clone_size: once; v_call: TRBV7-6; j_call: TRBJ2-1; d_call: TRBD2; cdr3_nt: TGTGCCAGCAGCTCGGGACTAGCGGGAGTACGTGAGCAGTTCTTC; cdr3_aa: CASSSGLAGVREQFF
clone_size: -; v_call: TRBV7-2; j_call: TRBJ1-6; d_call: TRBD1; cdr3_nt: TGTGCCAGCAGCTTAGCAGGGGGCTCACCCCTCCACTTT; cdr3_aa: CASSLAGGSPLHF
clone_size: -; v_call: TRBV20-1; j_call: TRBJ1-1; d_call: TRBD1; cdr3_nt: TGCAGTGCTAGAGATTATGGGACAGGGCGTAAAGCTTTCTTT; cdr3_aa: CSARDYGTGRKAFF
clone_size: -; v_call: TRBV7-2; j_call: TRBJ1-1; d_call: -; cdr3_nt: TGTGCCAGCAGCCCCCCCAGGAGTGAAGCTTTCTTT; cdr3_aa: CASSPPRSEAFF
clone_size: few; v_call: TRBV6-2/TRBV6-3; j_call: TRBJ1-2; d_call: -; cdr3_nt: TGTGCCAGCAGTTACTCTTCAGGGGCTAACTATGGCTACACCTTC; cdr3_aa: CASSYSSGANYGYTF
clone_size: -; v_call: TRBV7-8; j_call: TRBJ2-5; d_call: -; cdr3_nt: TGTGCCAGCAGCTCCGGGTTGAGCGTTAAAGAGACCCAGTACTTC; cdr3_aa: CASSSGLSVKETQYF
clone_size: -; v_call: TRBV2; j_call: TRBJ1-2; d_call: -; cdr3_nt: TGTGCCAGCAGTGAAGTTAGAAATATTGGCTACACCTTC; cdr3_aa: CASSEVRNIGYTF
clone_size: -; v_call: TRBV10-3; j_call: TRBJ2-1; d_call: TRBD1; cdr3_nt: TGTGCCATCATGCCGGGACAGGGGTCGGATGAGCAGTTCTTC; cdr3_aa: CAIMPGQGSDEQFF
clone_size: -; v_call: TRBV7-9; j_call: TRBJ1-6; d_call: -; cdr3_nt: TGTGCCAGCAGCTTATCCAGGGCGCCTACTTCACCCCTCCACTTT; cdr3_aa: CASSLSRAPTSPLHF
clone_size: -; v_call: TRBV2; j_call: TRBJ2-5; d_call: TRBD2; cdr3_nt: TGTGCCAGCAATTCCCAGGGCTCGGGGGGAGGGACCCAGTACTTC; cdr3_aa: CASNSQGSGGGTQYF
clone_size: -; v_call: TRBV19; j_call: TRBJ1-2; d_call: TRBD1; cdr3_nt: TGTGCCAGTAGTACACAAGGACAGGGGAACTATGGCTACACCTTC; cdr3_aa: CASSTQGQGNYGYTF
clone_size: once; v_call: TRBV10-3; j_call: TRBJ2-7; d_call: -; cdr3_nt: TGTGCCATCAGTGTCAGTCTCACCTACGAGCAGTACTTC; cdr3_aa: CAISVSLTYEQYF
clone_size: few; v_call: TRBV2; j_call: TRBJ1-2; d_call: -; cdr3_nt: TGTGCCAGCAGTGAAGATCGAGGGACTCCGTACTATGGCTACACCTTC; cdr3_aa: CASSEDRGTPYYGYTF